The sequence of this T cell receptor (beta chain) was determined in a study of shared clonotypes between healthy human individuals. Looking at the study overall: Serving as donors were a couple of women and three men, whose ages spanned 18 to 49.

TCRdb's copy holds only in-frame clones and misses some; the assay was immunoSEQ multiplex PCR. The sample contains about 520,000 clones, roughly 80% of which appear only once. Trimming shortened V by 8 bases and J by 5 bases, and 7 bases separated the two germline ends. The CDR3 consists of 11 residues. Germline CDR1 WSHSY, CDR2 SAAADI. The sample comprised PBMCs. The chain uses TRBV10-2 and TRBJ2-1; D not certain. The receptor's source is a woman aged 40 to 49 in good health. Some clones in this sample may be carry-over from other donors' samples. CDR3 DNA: TGCGCCAGCTCCCCAAACAATGAGCAGTTCTTC. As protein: CASSPNNEQFF.